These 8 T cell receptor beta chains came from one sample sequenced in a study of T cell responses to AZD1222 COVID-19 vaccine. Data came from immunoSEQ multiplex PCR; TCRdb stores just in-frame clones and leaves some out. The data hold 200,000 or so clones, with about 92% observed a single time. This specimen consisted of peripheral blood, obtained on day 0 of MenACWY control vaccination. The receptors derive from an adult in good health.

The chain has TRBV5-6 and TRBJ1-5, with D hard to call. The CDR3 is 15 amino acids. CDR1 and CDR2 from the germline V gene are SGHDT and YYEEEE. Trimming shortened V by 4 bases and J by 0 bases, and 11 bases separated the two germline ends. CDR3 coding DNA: TGTGCCAGCAGCAGAACTGAGTATAGCAATCAGCCCCAGCATTTT. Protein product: CASSRTEYSNQPQHF.

The CDR3 sequence is CASRRGTQMNTEAFF. CDR3 nucleotide sequence: TGCGCCAGCAGACGCGGGACACAGATGAACACTGAAGCTTTCTTT. This chain connects TRBV5-1 to TRBJ1-1; tentative D call: TRBD1 (6 bases). CDR1 and CDR2 (germline): SGHRS, YFSETQ. V was trimmed by 5 bases and J by 0 bases, leaving 14 bases between them. The CDR3 runs to 15 residues. The variable domain in full, with the rest retrieved from reference TRBV5-1 and TRBJ1-1, is KAGVTQTPRYLIKTRGQQVTLSCSPISGHRSVSWYQQTPGQGLQFLFEYFSETQRNKGNFPGRFSGRQFSNSRSEMNVSTLELGDSALYLCASRRGTQMNTEAFFGQGTRLTVV.

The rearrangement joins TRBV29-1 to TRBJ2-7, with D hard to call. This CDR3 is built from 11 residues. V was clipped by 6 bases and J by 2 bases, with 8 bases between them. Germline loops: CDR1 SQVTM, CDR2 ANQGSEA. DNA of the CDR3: TGCAGCGTGACCCAAGCCTACGAGCAGTACTTC. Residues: CSVTQAYEQYF.

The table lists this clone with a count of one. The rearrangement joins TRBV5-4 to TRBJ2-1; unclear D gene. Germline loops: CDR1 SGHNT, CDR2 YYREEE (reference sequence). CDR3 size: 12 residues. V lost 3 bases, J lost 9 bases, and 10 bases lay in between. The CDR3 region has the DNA TGTGCCAGCAGCTCCGACGAGGTTGAGCAGTTCTTC. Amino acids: CASSSDEVEQFF.

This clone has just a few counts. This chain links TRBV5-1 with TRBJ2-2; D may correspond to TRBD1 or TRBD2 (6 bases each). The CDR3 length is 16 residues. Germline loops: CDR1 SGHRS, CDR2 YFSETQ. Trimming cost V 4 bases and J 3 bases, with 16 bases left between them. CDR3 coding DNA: TGCGCCAGCAGCCCGGGGGCTGCCTTTGACACCGGGGAGCTGTTTTTT. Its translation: CASSPGAAFDTGELFF.

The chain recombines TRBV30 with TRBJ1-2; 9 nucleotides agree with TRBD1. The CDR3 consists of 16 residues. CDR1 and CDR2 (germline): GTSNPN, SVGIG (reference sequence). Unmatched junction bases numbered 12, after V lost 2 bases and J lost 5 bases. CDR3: CAWSQGQGPRAYGYTF. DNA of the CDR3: TGTGCCTGGAGTCAGGGACAGGGCCCTCGTGCGTATGGCTACACCTTC.

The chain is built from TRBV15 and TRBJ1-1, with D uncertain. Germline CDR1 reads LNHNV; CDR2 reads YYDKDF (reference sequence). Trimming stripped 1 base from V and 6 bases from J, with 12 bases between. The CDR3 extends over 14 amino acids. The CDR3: CATSRVSRPPEAFF. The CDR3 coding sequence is TGTGCCACCAGCAGAGTAAGTCGTCCGCCTGAAGCTTTCTTT.

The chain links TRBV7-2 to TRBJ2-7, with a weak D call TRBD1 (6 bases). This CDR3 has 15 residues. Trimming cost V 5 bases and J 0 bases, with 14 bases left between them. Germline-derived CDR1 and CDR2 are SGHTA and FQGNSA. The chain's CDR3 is CASSTQGGGSYEQYF. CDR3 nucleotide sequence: TGTGCCAGCAGCACACAGGGTGGTGGCTCCTACGAGCAGTACTTC. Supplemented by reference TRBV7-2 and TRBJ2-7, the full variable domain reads GAGVSQSPSNKVTEKGKDVELRCDPISGHTALYWYRQSLGQGLEFLIYFQGNSAPDKSGLPSDRFSAERTGGSVSTLTIQRTQQEDSAVYLCASSTQGGGSYEQYFGPGTRLTVT.